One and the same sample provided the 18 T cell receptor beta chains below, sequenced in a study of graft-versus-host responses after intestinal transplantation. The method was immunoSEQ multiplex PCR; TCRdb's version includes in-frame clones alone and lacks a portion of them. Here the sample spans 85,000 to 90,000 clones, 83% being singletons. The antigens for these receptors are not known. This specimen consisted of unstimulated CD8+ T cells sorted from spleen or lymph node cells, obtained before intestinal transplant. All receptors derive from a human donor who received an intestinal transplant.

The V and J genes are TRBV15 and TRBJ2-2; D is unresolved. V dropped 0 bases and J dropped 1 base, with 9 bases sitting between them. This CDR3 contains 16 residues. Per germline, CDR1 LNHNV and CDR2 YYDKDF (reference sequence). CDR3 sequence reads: CATSRDPFGNTGELFF. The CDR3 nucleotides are TGTGCCACCAGCAGAGATCCTTTTGGGAACACCGGGGAGCTGTTTTTT.

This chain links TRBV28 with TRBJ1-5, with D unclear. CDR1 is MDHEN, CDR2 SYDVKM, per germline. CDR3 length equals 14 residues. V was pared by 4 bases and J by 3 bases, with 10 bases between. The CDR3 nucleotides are TGTGCCAGCAGTTGTCCGGGTTCCAATCAGCCCCAGCATTTT. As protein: CASSCPGSNQPQHF.

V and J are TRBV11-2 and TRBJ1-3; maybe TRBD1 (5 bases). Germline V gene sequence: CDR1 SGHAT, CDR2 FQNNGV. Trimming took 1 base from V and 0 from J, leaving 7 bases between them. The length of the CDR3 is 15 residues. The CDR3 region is CASSLVGGSGNTIYF. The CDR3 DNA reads TGTGCCAGCAGCTTAGTGGGGGGCTCTGGAAACACCATATATTTT.

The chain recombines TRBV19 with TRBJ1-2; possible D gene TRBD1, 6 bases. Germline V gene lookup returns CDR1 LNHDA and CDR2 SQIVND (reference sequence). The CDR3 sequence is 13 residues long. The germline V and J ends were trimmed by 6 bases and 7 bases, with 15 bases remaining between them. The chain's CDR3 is CASRPGTHAGYTF. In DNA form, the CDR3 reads TGTGCCAGTAGACCAGGGACACACGCTGGCTACACCTTC.

The CDR3 region is CASSVAGWATGLYF. The CDR3 region has the DNA TGTGCCAGCAGCGTAGCGGGATGGGCGACAGGACTTTACTTC. This chain uses TRBV9 with TRBJ2-5; weak D call: TRBD1 (6 bases). CDR3 size: 14 residues. The V and J ends lost 0 bases and 14 bases respectively, with 20 bases between them. Germline values: CDR1 SGDLS, CDR2 YYNGEE.

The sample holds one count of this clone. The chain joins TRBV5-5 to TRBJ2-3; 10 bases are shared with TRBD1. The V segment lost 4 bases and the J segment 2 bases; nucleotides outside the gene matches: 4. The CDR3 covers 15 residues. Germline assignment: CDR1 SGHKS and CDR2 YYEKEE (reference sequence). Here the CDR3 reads CASSLGTGDTDTQYF. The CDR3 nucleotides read TGTGCCAGCAGCCTGGGGACAGGGGACACAGATACGCAGTATTTT.

The CDR3 loop is CASSQVSAVWVYNEQFF. The CDR3 nucleotides read TGTGCCAGCAGCCAAGTTTCCGCAGTATGGGTCTACAATGAGCAGTTCTTC. This chain uses TRBV14 with TRBJ2-1; D unclear. This CDR3 contains 17 residues. V was trimmed by 1 base and J by 3 bases, leaving 16 bases between them. Germline assignment: CDR1 SGHDN and CDR2 FVKESK.

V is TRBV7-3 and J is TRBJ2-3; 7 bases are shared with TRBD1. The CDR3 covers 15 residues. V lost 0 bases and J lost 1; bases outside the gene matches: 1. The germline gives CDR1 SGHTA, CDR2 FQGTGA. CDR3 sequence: CASSLTGGRTDTQYF. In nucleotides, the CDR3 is TGTGCCAGCAGCTTAACAGGGGGCCGCACAGATACGCAGTATTTT.

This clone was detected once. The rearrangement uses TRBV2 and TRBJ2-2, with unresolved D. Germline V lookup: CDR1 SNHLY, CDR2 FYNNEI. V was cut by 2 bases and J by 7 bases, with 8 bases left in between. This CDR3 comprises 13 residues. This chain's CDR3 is CASSEIRSGELFF. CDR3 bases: TGTGCCAGCAGTGAAATCAGAAGCGGGGAGCTGTTTTTT.

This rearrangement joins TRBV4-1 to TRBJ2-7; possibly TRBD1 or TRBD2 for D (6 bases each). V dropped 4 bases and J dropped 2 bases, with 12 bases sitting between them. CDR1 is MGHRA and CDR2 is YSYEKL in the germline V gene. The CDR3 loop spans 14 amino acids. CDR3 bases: TGCGCCAGCAGCCCCTCAAGGGGGGCCTACGAGCAGTACTTC. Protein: CASSPSRGAYEQYF.

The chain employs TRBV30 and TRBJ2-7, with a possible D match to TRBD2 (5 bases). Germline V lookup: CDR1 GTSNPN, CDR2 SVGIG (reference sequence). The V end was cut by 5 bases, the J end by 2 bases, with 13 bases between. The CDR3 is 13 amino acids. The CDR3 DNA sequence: TGTGCCTGGCAGCGGTCTTCAACCTACGAGCAGTACTTC. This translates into CAWQRSSTYEQYF.

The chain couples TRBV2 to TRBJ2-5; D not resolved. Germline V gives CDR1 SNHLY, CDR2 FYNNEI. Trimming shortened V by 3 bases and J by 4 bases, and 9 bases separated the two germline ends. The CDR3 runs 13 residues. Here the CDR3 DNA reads TGTGCCAGCAGTGATTATAGTAGAGAGACCCAGTACTTC. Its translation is CASSDYSRETQYF.

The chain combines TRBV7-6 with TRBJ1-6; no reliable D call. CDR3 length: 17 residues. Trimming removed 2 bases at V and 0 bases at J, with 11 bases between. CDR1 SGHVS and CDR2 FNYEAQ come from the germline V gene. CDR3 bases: TGTGCCAGCAGCTTATCGGACGGGTCCTCCTATAATTCACCCCTCCACTTT. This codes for CASSLSDGSSYNSPLHF.

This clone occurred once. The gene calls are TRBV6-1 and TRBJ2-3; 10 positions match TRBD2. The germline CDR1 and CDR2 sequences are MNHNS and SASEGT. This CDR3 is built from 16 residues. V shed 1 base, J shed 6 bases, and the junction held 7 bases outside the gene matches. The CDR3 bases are TGTGCCAGCAGTGAAGGTGAGGCTAGCGGGAGTGATACGCAGTATTTT. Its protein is CASSEGEASGSDTQYF.

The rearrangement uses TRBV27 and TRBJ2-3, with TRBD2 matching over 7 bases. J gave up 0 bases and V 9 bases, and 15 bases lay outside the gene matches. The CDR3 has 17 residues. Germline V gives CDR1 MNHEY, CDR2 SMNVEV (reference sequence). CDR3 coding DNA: TGTGCCAGTCAGGAGGTATTTTATAGCGGGAGCACAGATACGCAGTATTTT. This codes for CASQEVFYSGSTDTQYF.

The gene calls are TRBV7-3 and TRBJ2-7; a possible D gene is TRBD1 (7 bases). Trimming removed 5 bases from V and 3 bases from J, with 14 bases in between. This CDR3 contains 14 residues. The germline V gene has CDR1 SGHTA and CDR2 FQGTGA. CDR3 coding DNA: TGTGCCAGCAGCGTCCAGGGGGGTCTCTACGAGCAGTACTTC. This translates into CASSVQGGLYEQYF. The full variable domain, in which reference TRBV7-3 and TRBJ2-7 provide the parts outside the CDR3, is GAGVSQTPSNKVTEKGKYVELRCDPISGHTALYWYRQSLGQGPEFLIYFQGTGAADDSGLPNDRFFAVRPEGSVSTLKIQRTERGDSAVYLCASSVQGGLYEQYFGPGTRLTVT.

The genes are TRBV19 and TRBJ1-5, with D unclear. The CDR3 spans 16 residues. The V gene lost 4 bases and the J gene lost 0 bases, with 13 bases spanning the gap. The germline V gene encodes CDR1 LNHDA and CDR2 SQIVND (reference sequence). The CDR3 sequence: CASSTSIGVSNQPQHF. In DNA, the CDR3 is TGTGCCAGTAGTACATCGATCGGCGTTAGCAATCAGCCCCAGCATTTT.

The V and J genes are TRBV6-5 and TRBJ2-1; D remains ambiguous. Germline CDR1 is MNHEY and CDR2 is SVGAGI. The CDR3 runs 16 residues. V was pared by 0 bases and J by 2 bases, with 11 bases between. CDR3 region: CASSYSSVSTYNEQFF. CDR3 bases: TGTGCCAGCAGTTACTCGAGCGTGTCAACCTACAATGAGCAGTTCTTC.